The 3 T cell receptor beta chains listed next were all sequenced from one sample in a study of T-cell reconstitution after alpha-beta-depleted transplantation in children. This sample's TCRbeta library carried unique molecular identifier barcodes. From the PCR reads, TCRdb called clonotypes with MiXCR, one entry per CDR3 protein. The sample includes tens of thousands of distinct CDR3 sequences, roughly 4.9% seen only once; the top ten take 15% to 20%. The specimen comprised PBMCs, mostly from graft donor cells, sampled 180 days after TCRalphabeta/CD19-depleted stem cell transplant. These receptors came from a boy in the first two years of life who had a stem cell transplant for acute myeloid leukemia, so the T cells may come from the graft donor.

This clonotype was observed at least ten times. In nucleotides, the CDR3 is TGCAGCGTTGAAAGGACAGACTATGGCTACACCTTC. Translated, it gives CSVERTDYGYTF. The chain couples TRBV29-1 to TRBJ1-2; D possibly corresponds to TRBD1 (6 bases). Trimming shortened V by 2 bases and J by 3 bases, and 7 bases separated the two germline ends. This CDR3 contains 12 residues. Germline lookup yields CDR1 SQVTM and CDR2 ANQGSEA.

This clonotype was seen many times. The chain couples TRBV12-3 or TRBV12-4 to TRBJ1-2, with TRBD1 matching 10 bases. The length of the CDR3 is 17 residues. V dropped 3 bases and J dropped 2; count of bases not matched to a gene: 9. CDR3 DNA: TGTGCCAGCAGTTTCCGCGACAGGGGGCGGTTAAACTATGGCTACACCTTC. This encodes CASSFRDRGRLNYGYTF.

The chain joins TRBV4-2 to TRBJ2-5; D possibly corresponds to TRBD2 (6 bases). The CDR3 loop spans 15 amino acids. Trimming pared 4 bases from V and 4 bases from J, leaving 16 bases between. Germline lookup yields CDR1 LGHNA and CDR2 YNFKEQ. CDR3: CASSPGVQALETQYF. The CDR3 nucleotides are TGTGCCAGCAGCCCGGGGGTGCAGGCCTTAGAGACCCAGTACTTC.